What follows are 20 T cell receptor beta chains derived from one specimen sequenced in a study of blood T cells in healthy people across ages. A J-beta primer mix and a sample-barcoded 5' primer were used in a second PCR of roughly 6 to 12 cycles. Via MiXCR, TCRdb re-called the 5' RACE reads, giving one row per CDR3 protein. The sample consists of fewer than 800,000 distinct CDR3 sequences, roughly 20% of them appearing once. Sequencing was performed on blood. These receptors all stem from a man in his 70s in good health.

V gene TRBV20-1 combines with J gene TRBJ1-2; tentatively, D is TRBD1 (6 bases). This CDR3 contains 14 residues. Germline CDR1 reads DFQATT; CDR2 reads SNEGSKA (reference sequence). V lost 6 bases and J lost 6, with 20 bases in between. CDR3 in amino acids: CSAVFGGLSDGYTF. DNA of the CDR3: TGCAGTGCGGTTTTCGGGGGGCTGTCTGATGGCTACACCTTC.

The sample holds a few counts of this clonotype. The chain links TRBV30 to TRBJ1-4; a weak D match, TRBD1 (5 bases). The CDR3 totals 14 residues. Germline CDR1 is GTSNPN and CDR2 is SVGIG (reference sequence). Between the trimmed V and J ends, which lost 3 bases and 6 bases, there was a span of 14 bases. The CDR3, as DNA: TGTGCCTGGAGCCCCTGGGGGGGAGATGAAAAACTGTTTTTT. It translates to CAWSPWGGDEKLFF.

The chain has TRBV5-6 and TRBJ1-1; D perhaps matches TRBD1 (5 bases). CDR3 length: 14 residues. V was pared by 6 bases and J by 7 bases, with 19 bases between. CDR1 and CDR2 (germline): SGHDT, YYEEEE. The CDR3 sequence: CASTLSYGGGEAFF. CDR3 bases: TGTGCCAGCACCCTTTCCTATGGGGGGGGTGAAGCTTTCTTT.

The chain has TRBV5-1 and TRBJ2-7; D is uncertain. This CDR3 region has 13 residues. The V end lost 6 bases, the J end lost 0 bases, and 10 bases lay between the germline ends. Germline V gene data show CDR1 as SGHRS and CDR2 as YFSETQ. This CDR3 reads CASTQIASYEQYV. CDR3 nucleotides: TGCGCCAGCACCCAAATTGCCTCCTACGAGCAGTACGTC.

This clonotype was seen ten or more times. The chain uses TRBV6-5 and TRBJ2-1; D gene uncertain. Germline V gene data show CDR1 as MNHEY and CDR2 as SVGAGI. Between the trimmed V and J ends, which lost 5 bases and 7 bases, there was a span of 9 bases. The CDR3 totals 12 residues. CDR3 in DNA: TGTGCCAGCAGTAATGGCAGGAATGAGCAGTTCTTC. Translated: CASSNGRNEQFF.

In regard to this clonotype: One end of the junction fails to match germline, which may point to a read error. The chain joins TRBV18 to TRBJ2-5, with 7 bases matching TRBD2. The DNA end is a closer match to TRBJ2-1, so the J assignment may be wrong. This CDR3 region has 13 residues. The germline gives CDR1 KGHSH, CDR2 LQKENI. The CDR3 bases are TGTGCCGGCTCAGCCAGCGGGAACAATGAGCAGTTCTTC. Encoded protein: CAGSASGNNEQFF.

This clonotype was counted a few times. V and J are TRBV13 and TRBJ2-3; D is perhaps TRBD2 (5 bases). In germline, CDR1 is PRHDT, CDR2 FYEKMQ (reference sequence). V lost 5 bases and J 5 bases, leaving 14 bases between the germline ends. This CDR3 region has 14 residues. The CDR3 spells CASSLSGEGDTQYF. CDR3 nucleotide sequence: TGTGCCAGCAGCCTTTCGGGCGAGGGAGATACGCAGTATTTT.

This sequence joins TRBV20-1 and TRBJ1-5; the D is unclear. Trimming shortened V by 3 bases and J by 2 bases, and 8 bases separated the two germline ends. This CDR3 is built from 13 residues. Germline-derived CDR1 and CDR2 are DFQATT and SNEGSKA (reference sequence). Here the CDR3 DNA reads TGCAGTGCTAGTGGCGGGGGCAATCAGCCCCAGCATTTT. Protein sequence: CSASGGGNQPQHF.

The rearrangement uses TRBV20-1 and TRBJ2-5; 9 bases match TRBD2. The CDR3 consists of 13 residues. V was clipped by 6 bases and J by 5 bases; unmatched bases: 7. CDR1 DFQATT and CDR2 SNEGSKA come from the germline V gene (reference sequence). CDR3 sequence: CSADSGSRETQYF. The CDR3 DNA follows: TGCAGTGCAGATAGCGGGAGTCGCGAGACCCAGTACTTC.

A note on this clonotype: One end of the junction varies from germline; a read error may be responsible. The V call is TRBV20-1, the J call TRBJ2-5; maybe TRBD2 (6 bases). CDR3 length: 16 residues. Per the germline V gene, CDR1 is DFQATT and CDR2 is SNEGSKA (reference sequence). The CDR3 here is CGARASMGGPQETQYF. DNA of the CDR3: TGCGGTGCTAGAGCCAGTATGGGAGGCCCCCAAGAGACCCAGTACTTC.

J is TRBJ2-1 and V is TRBV20-1, with 7 bases identical to TRBD2. Trimming cost V 5 bases and J 10 bases; bases outside gene matches: 8. The CDR3 runs 12 residues. CDR1 and CDR2 from the germline V gene are DFQATT and SNEGSKA (reference sequence). CDR3 in DNA: TGCAGTGCTGGACTAGATCGAAACGAGCAGTTCTTC. Its translation: CSAGLDRNEQFF.

This clonotype has ten or more counts. V is TRBV12-3 or TRBV12-4 and J is TRBJ2-2, with TRBD1 identical over 8 bases. The V gene end was trimmed by 1 base and the J gene end by 3 bases; junction bases not matched to a gene: 1. This CDR3 has 15 residues. This chain's CDR3 is CASSLGTGYTGELFF. The CDR3 nucleotides are TGTGCCAGCAGTTTAGGGACAGGGTACACCGGGGAGCTGTTTTTT.

The rearrangement links TRBV3-1 to TRBJ2-3, with D possibly matching TRBD1 (7 bases). This CDR3 region has 14 residues. V lost 2 bases and J lost 6, with 12 bases in between. Germline loops: CDR1 LGHDT, CDR2 YNNKEL (reference sequence). The CDR3 DNA reads TGTGCCAGCAGCCAAATACAGGGGAGGGATACGCAGTATTTT. As protein: CASSQIQGRDTQYF.

A word on this clonotype: The final CDR3 position lacks the conserved phenylalanine or tryptophan, pointing to a likely read error. The chain couples TRBV12-3 or TRBV12-4 to TRBJ2-3, with 7 bases aligning to TRBD1. The CDR3 consists of 16 residues. CDR3 in amino acids: CASSFRSAGGSDAQYS. In nucleotides, the CDR3 is TGTGCCAGCAGTTTTCGGAGCGCAGGGGGATCAGATGCGCAGTATTCC.

The CDR3 bases are TGCGCCAGCAGCTTGGGGGCTAGCTTTGGGGATACGCAGTATTTT. It yields the protein CASSLGASFGDTQYF. The chain uses TRBV5-1 and TRBJ2-3; possibly TRBD2 for D (5 bases). There are 15 residues in the CDR3. Germline CDR1 SGHRS, CDR2 YFSETQ. The V end lost 0 bases, the J end lost 6 bases, and 14 bases lay between the germline ends.

This clonotype was observed many times. The chain's CDR3 is CASSPGRGQETQYF. The CDR3 nucleotides are TGTGCCAGCAGCCCCGGGAGGGGACAAGAGACCCAGTACTTC. The genes are TRBV12-3 or TRBV12-4 and TRBJ2-5, with 8 bases that match TRBD2. The V segment lost 6 bases and the J segment 2 bases; nucleotides outside the gene matches: 5. The CDR3 length is 14 residues.

About this clonotype: This may be a read error, as it is one base from a much larger clone. The CDR3 ends on some other residue instead of the conserved phenylalanine or tryptophan, so this is likely a read error. The V gene is TRBV5-1, the J gene TRBJ2-7; no clear D gene. This CDR3 is 15 amino acids long. V was shortened by 0 bases and J by 0 bases, with 10 bases between the two germline ends. Per the germline V gene, CDR1 is SGHRS and CDR2 is YFSETQ. The CDR3 DNA reads TGCGCCAGCAGCTTGGCCGGCAGGAGCTCCTACGAGCAGTACTCC. As protein: CASSLAGRSSYEQYS.

This clonotype came up a few times. This chain links TRBV20-1 with TRBJ2-5; 10 bases are a match to TRBD2. Near its end, the DNA agrees better with TRBJ2-1, so the J call may be wrong. Germline V CDR1 and CDR2: DFQATT, SNEGSKA (reference sequence). There are 15 residues in the CDR3. The CDR3 protein is CSASSGTSVGYEQFF. For the CDR3, the DNA is TGCAGTGCCAGCTCCGGGACTAGCGTGGGGTATGAGCAGTTCTTC.

The chain's CDR3 is CASSRRTSDYNEQFF. CDR3 coding DNA: TGTGCCAGTAGTCGTCGGACTAGCGACTACAATGAGCAGTTCTTC. This rearrangement joins TRBV19 to TRBJ2-1; 9 bases agree with TRBD2. There are 15 residues in the CDR3. J was trimmed by 3 bases and V by 5 bases; bases with no gene match: 5. Germline V gives CDR1 LNHDA, CDR2 SQIVND (reference sequence). Full variable domain (rest looked up from reference TRBV19 and TRBJ2-1): DGGITQSPKYLFRKEGQNVTLSCEQNLNHDAMYWYRQDPGQGLRLIYYSQIVNDFQKGDIAEGYSVSREKKESFPLTVTSAQKNPTAFYLCASSRRTSDYNEQFFGPGTRLTVL.

The rearrangement joins TRBV3-1 to TRBJ1-5; D gene ambiguous. Per the germline V gene, CDR1 is LGHDT and CDR2 is YNNKEL (reference sequence). The CDR3 consists of 13 residues. The ends were cut back, 4 bases at V and 7 bases at J, with 11 bases in the middle. The CDR3 DNA reads as TGTGCCAGCAGCCGGGAAGACGGGCAGCCCCAGCATTTT. It is translated as CASSREDGQPQHF.